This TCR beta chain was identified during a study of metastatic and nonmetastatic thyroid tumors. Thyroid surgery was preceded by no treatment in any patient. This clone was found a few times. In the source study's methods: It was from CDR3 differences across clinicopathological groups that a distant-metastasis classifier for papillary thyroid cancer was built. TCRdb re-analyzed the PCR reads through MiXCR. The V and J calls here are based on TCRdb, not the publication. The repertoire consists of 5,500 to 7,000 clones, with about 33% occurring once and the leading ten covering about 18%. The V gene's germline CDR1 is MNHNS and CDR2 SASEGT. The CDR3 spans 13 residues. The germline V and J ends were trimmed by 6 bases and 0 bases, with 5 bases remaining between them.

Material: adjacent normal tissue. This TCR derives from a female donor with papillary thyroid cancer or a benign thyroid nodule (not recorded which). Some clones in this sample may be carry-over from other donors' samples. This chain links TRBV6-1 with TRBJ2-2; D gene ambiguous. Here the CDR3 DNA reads TGTGCCAGCAGGAGATCGAACACCGGGGAGCTGTTTTTT. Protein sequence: CASRRSNTGELFF.